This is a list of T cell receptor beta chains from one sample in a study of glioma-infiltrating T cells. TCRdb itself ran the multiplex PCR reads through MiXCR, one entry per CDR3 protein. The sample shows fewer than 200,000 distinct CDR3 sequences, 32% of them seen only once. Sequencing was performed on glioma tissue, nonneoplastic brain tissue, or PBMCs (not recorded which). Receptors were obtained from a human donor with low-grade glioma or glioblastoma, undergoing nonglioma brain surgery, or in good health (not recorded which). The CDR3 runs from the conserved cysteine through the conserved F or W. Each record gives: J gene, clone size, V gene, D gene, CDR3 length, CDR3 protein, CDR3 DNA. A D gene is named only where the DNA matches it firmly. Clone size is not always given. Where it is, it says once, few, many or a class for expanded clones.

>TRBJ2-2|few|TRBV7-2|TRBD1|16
CASSFGQGADTGELFF
TGTGCCAGCAGCTTCGGACAGGGAGCTGACACCGGGGAGCTGTTTTTT
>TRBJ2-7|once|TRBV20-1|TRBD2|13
CSASSPPGGEQYF
TGCAGTGCCAGCAGTCCGCCGGGGGGGGAGCAGTACTTC
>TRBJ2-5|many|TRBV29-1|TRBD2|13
CSVRAGGRETQYF
TGCAGCGTTAGAGCGGGAGGAAGGGAGACCCAGTACTTC
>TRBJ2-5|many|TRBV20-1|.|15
CSARDDRSMQETQYF
TGCAGTGCTAGAGATGACAGGTCAATGCAAGAGACCCAGTACTTC
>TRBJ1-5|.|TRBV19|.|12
CASRGSNQPQHF
TGTGCCAGTAGAGGGTCCAATCAGCCCCAGCATTTT
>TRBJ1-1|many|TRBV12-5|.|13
CASGLRQNTEAFF
TGTGCTAGTGGTTTGAGACAAAACACTGAAGCTTTCTTT
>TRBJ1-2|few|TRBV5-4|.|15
CASSLADGGAYGYTF
TGTGCCAGCAGCTTGGCCGACGGAGGAGCCTATGGCTACACCTTC
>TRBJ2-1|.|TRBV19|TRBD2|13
CASSILAGGEQFF
TGTGCCAGTAGTATACTAGCGGGAGGGGAGCAGTTCTTC
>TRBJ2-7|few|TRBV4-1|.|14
CASSQVLIRDEQYF
TGCGCCAGCAGCCAAGTCCTAATACGGGACGAGCAGTACTTC
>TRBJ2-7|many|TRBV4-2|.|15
CASSQKGKEGYEQYF
TGTGCCAGCAGCCAAAAGGGGAAAGAGGGCTACGAGCAGTACTTC
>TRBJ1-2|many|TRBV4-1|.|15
CASSQDEGANYGYTF
TGCGCCAGCAGCCAAGACGAGGGTGCGAACTATGGCTACACCTTC
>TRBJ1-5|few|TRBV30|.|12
CAWNRGNQPQHF
TGTGCCTGGAATCGGGGGAATCAGCCCCAGCATTTT
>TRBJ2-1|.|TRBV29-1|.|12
CSVTGAGDEQFF
TGCAGCGTTACGGGGGCTGGAGATGAGCAGTTCTTC
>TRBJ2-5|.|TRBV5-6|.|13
CASSISGRWTQYF
TGTGCCAGCAGCATCTCAGGGCGCTGGACCCAGTACTTC
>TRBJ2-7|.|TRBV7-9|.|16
CASSPGLHKGYNEQYF
TGTGCCAGCAGCCCAGGACTGCACAAGGGCTACAATGAGCAGTACTTC
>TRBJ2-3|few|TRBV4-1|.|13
CASSPNLALTQYF
TGCGCCAGCAGCCCGAACCTAGCACTTACGCAGTATTTT
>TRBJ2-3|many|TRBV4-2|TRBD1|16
CASSQTMTGPGDTQYF
TGTGCCAGCAGCCAAACCATGACAGGGCCCGGAGATACGCAGTATTTT
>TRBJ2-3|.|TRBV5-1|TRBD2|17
CASSQPGTSGREDMQYF
TGCGCCAGCAGCCAACCTGGGACTAGCGGGAGGGAAGATATGCAGTATTTT
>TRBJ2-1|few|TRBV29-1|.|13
CSVAQEIGNEQFF
TGCAGCGTGGCTCAGGAGATCGGCAATGAGCAGTTCTTC
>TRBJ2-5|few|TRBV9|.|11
CASSVRGAQYF
TGTGCCAGCAGCGTCAGGGGGGCCCAGTACTTC
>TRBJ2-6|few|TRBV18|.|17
CASSPPGAGTGANVLTF
TGTGCCAGCTCACCACCAGGGGCGGGAACTGGGGCCAACGTCCTGACTTTC
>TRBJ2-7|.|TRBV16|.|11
CASSEDYEQYF
TGTGCCAGCAGCGAGGACTACGAGCAGTACTTC
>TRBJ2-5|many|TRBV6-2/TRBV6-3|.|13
CASSMTRQETQYF
TGTGCCAGCAGTATGACTAGGCAAGAGACCCAGTACTTC
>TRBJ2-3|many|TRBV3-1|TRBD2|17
CASSQDWLAGEADTQYF
TGTGCCAGCAGCCAAGATTGGCTAGCGGGAGAGGCAGATACGCAGTATTTT
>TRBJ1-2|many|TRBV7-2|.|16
CASSLKSHDNNYGYTF
TGTGCCAGCAGCTTAAAGAGTCACGATAATAACTATGGCTACACCTTC
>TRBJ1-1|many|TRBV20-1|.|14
CSARGQGMGTEAFF
TGCAGTGCTAGGGGCCAGGGGATGGGCACTGAAGCTTTCTTT
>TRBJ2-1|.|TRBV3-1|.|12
CASSQAPGEQFF
TGTGCCAGCAGCCAGGCGCCGGGGGAGCAGTTCTTC
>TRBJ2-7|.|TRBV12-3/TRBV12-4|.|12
CASNQSSGKQYF
TGTGCCAGCAATCAGTCATCGGGGAAGCAGTACTTC